Following are 27 T cell receptor beta chains from one sample sequenced in a study of CD8 T cells in Susac syndrome. Random hexamers primed reverse transcription of about 0.45 to 1 ug RNA. TCRdb re-analysed the immunoSEQ multiplex PCR reads in MiXCR, keeping a single row per CDR3 protein. The table records 80,000 or so distinct CDR3 sequences, approximately 95% of them present only once. Source material: CD8+ T cells from PBMCs. The origin of the receptors is a human donor with Susac syndrome.

This chain connects TRBV25-1 to TRBJ1-2, with D possibly TRBD1 on 5 matching bases. Germline assignment: CDR1 MGHDK and CDR2 SYGVNS. The V and J ends lost 1 base and 6 bases respectively, with 12 bases between them. There are 14 residues in the CDR3. The CDR3 region is CASSESMLGDGYTF. The CDR3 DNA reads as TGTGCCAGCAGTGAATCAATGTTGGGGGATGGCTACACCTTC.

The V and J genes are TRBV25-1 and TRBJ1-5, with a tentative D call TRBD1 (5 bases). The germline CDR1 and CDR2 sequences are MGHDK and SYGVNS. The V end was cut by 4 bases, the J end by 7 bases, with 17 bases between. This CDR3 is built from 15 residues. The CDR3 coding sequence is TGTGCCAGCAGTGGGTCCAGGGAGGAAGGGCAGCCCCAGCATTTT. It specifies CASSGSREEGQPQHF.

CDR3 protein: CATMGDSYNSPLHF. CDR3 bases: TGCGCCACTATGGGCGACTCCTATAATTCACCCCTCCACTTT. The chain employs TRBV10-2 and TRBJ1-6, with D unclear. CDR3 length: 14 residues. The germline V gene has CDR1 WSHSY and CDR2 SAAADI. Trimming shortened V by 10 bases and J by 0 bases, and 10 bases separated the two germline ends.

The chain combines TRBV29-1 with TRBJ2-7; 8 positions agree with TRBD1. From germline, CDR1 is SQVTM and CDR2 ANQGSEA. V lost 5 bases, J lost 1 base, and 4 bases stayed unmatched. CDR3 size: 13 residues. The chain's CDR3 is CSVSDRGSYEQYF. CDR3 nucleotide sequence: TGCAGCGTTAGCGACAGGGGATCCTACGAGCAGTACTTC.

The gene calls are TRBV12-3 or TRBV12-4 and TRBJ1-2; D call uncertain. The CDR3 covers 13 residues. V was clipped by 4 bases and J by 4 bases, with 10 bases between them. The CDR3 nucleotides read TGTGCCAGCAGTTACTCAGATCTCTATGGCTACACCTTC. It is translated as CASSYSDLYGYTF.

The V gene is TRBV27, the J gene TRBJ1-5; no clear D. The V gene's germline CDR1 is MNHEY and CDR2 SMNVEV (reference sequence). The CDR3 is 14 amino acids. V dropped 0 bases and J dropped 6 bases, with 9 bases sitting between them. CDR3 coding DNA: TGTGCCAGCAGTTTATCTGTAGGCCGTCAGCCCCAGCATTTT. This encodes CASSLSVGRQPQHF.

This chain uses TRBV20-1 with TRBJ1-3, with TRBD1 identical over 8 bases. There are 13 residues in the CDR3. V lost 5 bases, J lost 5 bases, and 5 bases stayed unmatched. Germline lookup yields CDR1 DFQATT and CDR2 SNEGSKA (reference sequence). CDR3 loop: CSAGDRSRNTIYF. The CDR3 DNA is TGCAGTGCTGGGGACAGGAGTCGAAACACCATATATTTT.

The chain couples TRBV27 to TRBJ2-1; TRBD1 or TRBD2 may be the D gene (6 bases each). Per the germline V gene, CDR1 is MNHEY and CDR2 is SMNVEV (reference sequence). Trimming took 4 bases from V and 1 from J, leaving 14 bases between them. The CDR3 runs to 16 residues. The CDR3 sequence is CASSSPRGPSYNEQFF. The CDR3 DNA follows: TGTGCCAGCAGTTCCCCCCGGGGGCCTTCCTACAATGAGCAGTTCTTC.

This sequence joins TRBV6-4 and TRBJ1-6; the D is unclear. The CDR3 has 13 amino acids. Germline assignment: CDR1 MRHNA and CDR2 SNTAGT. V was trimmed by 3 bases and J by 10 bases, leaving 10 bases between them. CDR3 region: CASSDDGISPLHF. The CDR3 bases are TGTGCCAGCAGTGATGATGGGATATCACCCCTCCACTTT.

The chain uses TRBV20-1 and TRBJ2-7; D gene ambiguous. The CDR3 covers 13 residues. V lost 1 base to trimming and J lost 2 bases, with 9 bases between them. Germline values: CDR1 DFQATT, CDR2 SNEGSKA (reference sequence). CDR3 coding DNA: TGCAGTGCTAGAGCTTCAGGCACCTACGAGCAGTACTTC. It is translated as CSARASGTYEQYF.

V gene TRBV10-3 combines with J gene TRBJ1-1; D not certain. V lost 6 bases and J lost 0, with 8 bases in between. Germline-derived CDR1 and CDR2 are ENHRY and SYGVKD. The CDR3 runs 13 residues. CDR3 nucleotides: TGTGCCATCAGAGGGATAATGAACACTGAAGCTTTCTTT. This gives the protein CAIRGIMNTEAFF.

The chain couples TRBV7-9 to TRBJ2-2; no clear D. The germline CDR1 and CDR2 sequences are SEHNR and FQNEAQ (reference sequence). Trimming pared 11 bases from V and 0 bases from J, leaving 10 bases between. CDR3 length: 13 residues. The CDR3 region has the DNA TGTGCCGGTTCGACCCCGAACACCGGGGAGCTGTTTTTT. Translating it yields CAGSTPNTGELFF.

The genes are TRBV18 and TRBJ2-7; perhaps D is TRBD1 or TRBD2 (5 bases each). Germline V CDR1 and CDR2: KGHSH, LQKENI. There are 17 residues in the CDR3. Trimming removed 4 bases from V and 1 base from J, with 20 bases in between. The CDR3 loop reads CASSLPVLQEASYEQYF. Here the CDR3 DNA reads TGTGCCAGCTCACTGCCCGTTCTACAGGAGGCGTCCTACGAGCAGTACTTC.

The rearrangement joins TRBV14 to TRBJ2-5; D ambiguous. Between the trimmed V and J ends, which lost 2 bases and 0 bases, there was a span of 22 bases. The CDR3 contains 19 residues. The germline CDR1 and CDR2 sequences are SGHDN and FVKESK. The CDR3, as DNA: TGTGCCAGCAGCCAACCCACGGACGGCCGTGCGAGGTACCAAGAGACCCAGTACTTC. Translation gives CASSQPTDGRARYQETQYF.

This chain links TRBV4-1 with TRBJ2-7; D ambiguous. The V gene lost 3 bases and the J gene lost 0 bases, with 9 bases spanning the gap. Per the germline V gene, CDR1 is MGHRA and CDR2 is YSYEKL. The CDR3 runs to 14 residues. CDR3 loop: CASSHADHSYEQYF. CDR3 bases: TGCGCCAGCAGCCATGCCGACCACTCCTACGAGCAGTACTTC.

The rearrangement links TRBV12-3 or TRBV12-4 to TRBJ1-5; TRBD1 is a possible D gene (5 bases). Trimming removed 3 bases at V and 1 base at J, with 16 bases between. The CDR3 spans 17 residues. CDR3 loop: CASSFSGERVSNQPQHF. DNA for the CDR3: TGTGCCAGCAGTTTTTCGGGGGAGCGGGTCAGCAATCAGCCCCAGCATTTT.

The chain employs TRBV21-1 and TRBJ2-3; the table's TRBD1 call for D was not verified on the DNA. TRBV21-1 is shown as a pseudogene. The CDR3 runs to 12 residues. CDR3 sequence reads: CASGAPKDTQYF. In DNA, the CDR3 is TGTGCCAGCGGCGCCCCGAAGGATACGCAGTATTTT.

The CDR3 DNA is TGTGCCAGCAGTCCCGGGTCCACCTACGAGCAGTACTTC. Its translation is CASSPGSTYEQYF. V is TRBV27 and J is TRBJ2-7; D ambiguous. Germline V gives CDR1 MNHEY, CDR2 SMNVEV (reference sequence). With 5 bases removed from V and 2 bases from J, the gap between germline ends came to 10 bases. CDR3 length: 13 amino acids.

This rearrangement joins TRBV20-1 to TRBJ2-7; TRBD2 matches at 8 bases. The CDR3 covers 15 residues. The J segment lost 0 bases and the V segment lost 0 bases, leaving 4 bases of the junction unmatched. The V gene's germline CDR1 is DFQATT and CDR2 SNEGSKA (reference sequence). The CDR3 here is CSAREGGGSSYEQYF. CDR3 DNA: TGCAGTGCTAGAGAAGGCGGGGGGTCCTCCTACGAGCAGTACTTC.

The CDR3 is CASSYSTARNEKLFF. The CDR3 coding sequence is TGTGCCAGCAGTTACTCCACCGCGAGGAATGAAAAACTGTTTTTT. The chain uses TRBV6-5 and TRBJ1-4, with unresolved D. The CDR3 totals 15 residues. Germline CDR1 is MNHEY and CDR2 is SVGAGI. Trimming removed 0 bases from V and 5 bases from J, with 10 bases in between.

This sequence joins TRBV4-1 and TRBJ2-2; D uncertain. Deletions cut 2 bases from V and 0 bases from J, with 7 bases between. CDR3 size: 15 residues. CDR1 MGHRA and CDR2 YSYEKL come from the germline V gene. The CDR3 nucleotides are TGCGCCAGCAGCCAAAGTACCGCGAACACCGGGGAGCTGTTTTTT. Translation: CASSQSTANTGELFF.

This chain uses TRBV12-3 or TRBV12-4 with TRBJ2-1; no firm D call. This CDR3 is 14 amino acids long. The ends were cut back, 5 bases at V and 2 bases at J, with 10 bases in the middle. In DNA, the CDR3 is TGTGCCAGCAGTGACCGTGGGGCCTACAATGAGCAGTTCTTC. Protein product: CASSDRGAYNEQFF.

The V call is TRBV27, the J call TRBJ2-5, with D possibly matching TRBD1 (5 bases). The CDR3 spans 14 residues. CDR1 and CDR2 from the germline V gene are MNHEY and SMNVEV (reference sequence). V was cut by 2 bases and J by 5 bases, with 12 bases left in between. DNA of the CDR3: TGTGCCAGCAGTTTACAGGGAAGGAAGGAGACCCAGTACTTC. It translates to CASSLQGRKETQYF.

This rearrangement joins TRBV21-1 to TRBJ2-5; the D call TRBD1 from the table was never checked on the DNA. TRBV21-1 is a listed pseudogene. The CDR3 loop spans 14 amino acids. The DNA of the CDR3 is TGTGCCAGCAGCAAAGTTGGAGGGGGCGAGACCCAGTACTTC. Translating gives CASSKVGGGETQYF.

The V gene is TRBV10-3, the J gene TRBJ2-3; TRBD2 matches 7 bases. Germline CDR1 and CDR2: ENHRY and SYGVKD. V was pared by 2 bases and J by 0 bases, with 8 bases of the junction left unmatched. The CDR3 spans 17 residues. CDR3 residues: CAISEPSSGYSTDTQYF. The CDR3 DNA follows: TGTGCCATCAGTGAGCCCTCTAGCGGCTACAGCACAGATACGCAGTATTTT.

This chain links TRBV5-1 with TRBJ2-7; the D is unclear. With 0 bases removed from V and 3 bases from J, the gap between germline ends came to 7 bases. The CDR3 has 13 residues. CDR1 is SGHRS and CDR2 is YFSETQ in the germline V gene. The CDR3 DNA follows: TGCGCCAGCAGCTTGGCCCTGGGCTACGAGCAGTACTTC. It codes for CASSLALGYEQYF. Based on the CDR3 plus reference TRBV5-1 and TRBJ2-7, the full variable domain is KAGVTQTPRYLIKTRGQQVTLSCSPISGHRSVSWYQQTPGQGLQFLFEYFSETQRNKGNFPGRFSGRQFSNSRSEMNVSTLELGDSALYLCASSLALGYEQYFGPGTRLTVT.

The CDR3 spells CASSEAQQSLAKNIQYF. The CDR3 DNA reads as TGTGCCAGCAGTGAAGCGCAGCAGAGTCTAGCCAAAAACATTCAGTACTTC. V gene TRBV6-1 combines with J gene TRBJ2-4; D is unresolved. CDR1 is MNHNS, CDR2 SASEGT, per germline. The CDR3 totals 17 residues. Trimming cost V 0 bases and J 0 bases, with 12 bases left between them.